The T cell receptor beta chain described here comes from a study of T cells after yellow fever vaccination (dated by TCRdb to the late 2010s). Study-level background: Libraries from fractions with low cell numbers were prepared with the SMART-Seq v4 Ultra Low Input RNA kit. To follow T-cell clones before and after primary and booster YFV17D yellow fever vaccination, bulk TCR alpha and beta repertoires were sequenced over time. Two healthy male donors, one aged 18 to 29 and one aged 30 to 40 years, made up the cohort. Blood samples were taken at several timepoints before and after primary and secondary immunization, and bulk PBMC replicates and cell subsets were isolated. The investigation overall reported the following: Because abundant contaminating clonotypes from the bulk population could be contained in FACS-sorted repertoires, computational filtering was required. Because the study included only two donors, the extent to which the findings can be generalized is limited. A small share of clonotypes occurred in both CD4 and CD8 compartments, likely arising from convergent recombination. After the booster, most of the clones that had expanded following primary vaccination were detected again (almost 98% of CD4 and more than 85% of CD8), which suggests that memory was broadly maintained. The secondary T-cell response was found to be weaker but faster than the primary response, with a peak reached on day 5 rather than on day 15.

What the treatment or condition label conveys for this sample: live attenuated yellow fever vaccine strain. A standard Ficoll-Paque protocol was used to isolate PBMCs from peripheral blood. Dynabeads CD4 and CD8 positive selection kits were used to isolate the CD4 and CD8 T-cell fractions. TriZol was used to extract RNA from bulk PBMCs, CD4 and CD8 fractions, and dextramer-positive and dextramer-negative fractions. Sequencing used an Illumina NovaSeq 6000. TCR cDNA was synthesized by 5'RACE template switching, which introduced a universal primer site and unique molecular identifiers. cDNA synthesis was primed from both the TCR alpha and TCR beta constant segments. Library amplification involved two PCR steps, and the second step added sample barcodes and sequencing adapters. Sequencing of libraries was done on Illumina HiSeq 2500 (2x100 bp) or NovaSeq (2x150 bp). The paper's processing steps were these. MIGEC handled demultiplexing of reads and collapsing into UMI consensus sequences, while MiXCR performed V(D)J alignment. Using edgeR on replicate PBMC samples, clonotypes were called vaccine-responding if FDR was below 0.01 and the log2 fold change was above 5 up to day 15. Bulk clonotypes were assigned CD4 or CD8 identity according to which sequenced CD4 or CD8 repertoire held them at higher abundance. Using fastp trimming at Q25 and MiXCR clonotype assembly, TCRdb reanalyzed the public sequencing data and kept in-frame beta chains. Identical CDR3 proteins give one entry, which carries the most common genes and DNA. TCRdb assigned the V and J calls; the authors' analysis was not used. The sample has about 130,000 distinct CDR3 sequences on record, around 9.8% of them singletons. The top ten clones comprise 40% of the sample.

In the case of this clonotype: The specificity of this receptor is unknown. Per-base qualities were not stored, and no clone one base away is much larger.

Deletion took 6 bases off V and 0 bases off J, with a span of 12 bases between the germline ends. From the germline V gene, CDR1 is SNHLY and CDR2 is FYNNEI. Spanning cysteine to phenylalanine, the CDR3 consists of 15 amino acids. Only the CDR3 portion is preserved as DNA: 45 bases, with reading frame beginning at the first base. The V and J genes are TRBV2 and TRBJ1-3; TRBD1 is a weak D gene call, 6 bases matching. Sequencing used CD8+ T cells sorted from PBMCs, obtained on the day of the yellow fever booster vaccination. The sequence derives from a man between 18 and 29 years old who received the YFV17D yellow fever vaccine. The DNA reads TGTGCCAGCAGCCCGGGACAAAACTCTGGAAACACCATATATTTT. Its protein reads: CASSPGQNSGNTIYF.